Below are 24 T cell receptor beta chains sequenced from a single sample in a study of CD8+ T cells in alopecia areata. Reverse transcription of extracted RNA yielded cDNA, which provided the sequencing template. Measured with immunoSEQ multiplex PCR; TCRdb has only the in-frame clones, and not every one. The data show a few hundred thousand clones, roughly 56% seen once. The sample taken for sequencing was CD8+ T cells sorted from blood. These receptors came from a human donor in good health.

This clone appeared a few times. The rearrangement links TRBV19 to TRBJ1-1; D possibly corresponds to TRBD1 (5 bases). Germline V gives CDR1 LNHDA, CDR2 SQIVND (reference sequence). The CDR3 contains 14 residues. Trimming stripped 3 bases from V and 3 bases from J, with 11 bases between. For the CDR3, the DNA is TGTGCCAGTAGTATCGGGGGTGTGGACACTGAAGCTTTCTTT. Amino acid sequence: CASSIGGVDTEAFF.

The chain couples TRBV19 to TRBJ2-7; 12 nucleotides match TRBD1. The V segment lost 5 bases and the J segment 6 bases; nucleotides outside the gene matches: 5. CDR3 length: 14 residues. Germline-derived CDR1 and CDR2 are LNHDA and SQIVND (reference sequence). CDR3 loop: CASSWGQGAGEQYF. As DNA, the CDR3 is TGTGCCAGTAGTTGGGGACAGGGGGCTGGCGAGCAGTACTTC. Combining the CDR3 with reference TRBV19 and TRBJ2-7 gives the whole variable domain DGGITQSPKYLFRKEGQNVTLSCEQNLNHDAMYWYRQDPGQGLRLIYYSQIVNDFQKGDIAEGYSVSREKKESFPLTVTSAQKNPTAFYLCASSWGQGAGEQYFGPGTRLTVT.

V is TRBV30 and J is TRBJ2-7, with a weak D call TRBD1 (5 bases). V gave up 5 bases and J gave up 2 bases, with 7 bases separating them. In germline, CDR1 is GTSNPN, CDR2 SVGIG (reference sequence). The CDR3 spans 11 residues. The CDR3 region is CAWDSTYEQYF. In DNA, the CDR3 is TGTGCCTGGGACAGTACCTACGAGCAGTACTTC.

The genes are TRBV4-1 and TRBJ1-6; perhaps TRBD1 as D (5 bases). Germline assignment: CDR1 MGHRA and CDR2 YSYEKL. The CDR3 is 13 residues long. The V gene lost 0 bases and the J gene lost 13 bases, with 10 bases spanning the gap. CDR3 bases: TGCGCCAGCAGCCAAGACAGGGTCAGGCCCCTCCACTTT. Amino acids: CASSQDRVRPLHF.

This clone was seen just once. The rearrangement uses TRBV11-2 and TRBJ2-7, with a tentative D call TRBD1 (5 bases). V lost 1 base, J lost 0 bases, and 13 bases lay in between. Germline lookup yields CDR1 SGHAT and CDR2 FQNNGV. The CDR3 loop spans 16 amino acids. CDR3 protein: CASSLGGWGLSYEQYF. In nucleotides, the CDR3 is TGTGCCAGCAGCTTAGGTGGGTGGGGCCTCTCCTACGAGCAGTACTTC.

The chain carries TRBV18 and TRBJ2-5; TRBD2 is a possible D gene (5 bases). The V gene's germline CDR1 is KGHSH and CDR2 LQKENI. The CDR3 loop spans 15 amino acids. V was shortened by 6 bases and J by 1 base, with 15 bases between the two germline ends. The CDR3 spells CASSSLEGRQETQYF. CDR3 DNA: TGTGCCAGCTCGTCATTAGAGGGCCGCCAAGAGACCCAGTACTTC.

V is TRBV15 and J is TRBJ2-2; TRBD1 agrees at 11 bases. V was clipped by 3 bases and J by 4 bases; unmatched bases: 4. CDR3 length: 16 residues. Looked up from germline, CDR1 is LNHNV and CDR2 is YYDKDF (reference sequence). The CDR3 here is CATSRDRGLRTGELFF. The DNA for the CDR3 is TGTGCCACCAGCAGGGACAGGGGGCTGCGCACCGGGGAGCTGTTTTTT.

V is TRBV7-9 and J is TRBJ1-1; no firm D call. The germline V and J ends were trimmed by 7 bases and 3 bases, with 12 bases remaining between them. Germline V gene data show CDR1 as SEHNR and CDR2 as FQNEAQ (reference sequence). This CDR3 spans 13 amino acids. The CDR3 sequence is CASKGDGYTEAFF. CDR3 nucleotides: TGTGCCAGCAAGGGCGACGGTTACACTGAAGCTTTCTTT.

The chain is built from TRBV2 and TRBJ2-5; D remains ambiguous. The CDR3 consists of 13 residues. V was clipped by 6 bases and J by 2 bases, with 10 bases between them. Germline CDR1 and CDR2: SNHLY and FYNNEI. The CDR3 DNA sequence: TGTGCCAGCAGGGGCCTCCTGCAAGAGACCCAGTACTTC. Translation: CASRGLLQETQYF.

In this sample, this clone turned up a few times. The V and J genes are TRBV4-1 and TRBJ2-7, with TRBD2 matching over 7 bases. CDR3 size: 13 residues. V lost 4 bases, J lost 6 bases, and 6 bases stayed unmatched. Per the germline V gene, CDR1 is MGHRA and CDR2 is YSYEKL. The CDR3 loop is CASSPWVAGEQYF. The CDR3, as DNA: TGCGCCAGCAGCCCTTGGGTAGCGGGCGAGCAGTACTTC.

The genes are TRBV13 and TRBJ1-2, with 9 bases identical to TRBD1. From germline, CDR1 is PRHDT and CDR2 FYEKMQ (reference sequence). V shed 1 base and J 8 bases; nucleotides not matched to a gene: 11. This CDR3 is 16 amino acids long. The CDR3, as DNA: TGTGCCAGCAGCTTAGTTCCCCCCGGGACAGGGAGAGGCTACACCTTC. Its translation: CASSLVPPGTGRGYTF.

The chain combines TRBV5-6 with TRBJ1-1, with D possibly being TRBD1 (6 bases). The CDR3 spans 14 residues. Germline CDR1 reads SGHDT; CDR2 reads YYEEEE. The germline V and J ends were trimmed by 3 bases and 6 bases, with 15 bases remaining between them. CDR3 residues: CASSWAQGSAEAFF. The CDR3 DNA reads as TGTGCCAGCAGCTGGGCCCAGGGGAGCGCTGAAGCTTTCTTT. The whole variable domain, remainder taken from reference TRBV5-6 and TRBJ1-1, is DAGVTQSPTHLIKTRGQQVTLRCSPKSGHDTVSWYQQALGQGPQFIFQYYEEEERQRGNFPDRFSGHQFPNYSSELNVNALLLGDSALYLCASSWAQGSAEAFFGQGTRLTVV.

CDR3 sequence: CASSWDKPNEQFF. In DNA form, the CDR3 reads TGCGCCAGCAGTTGGGACAAGCCCAATGAGCAGTTCTTC. The J gene is TRBJ2-1, the V gene TRBV4-1; possibly TRBD1 for D (6 bases). Germline CDR1 reads MGHRA; CDR2 reads YSYEKL. The V end lost 6 bases, the J end lost 6 bases, and 12 bases lay between the germline ends. CDR3 length: 13 amino acids.

The chain uses TRBV7-2 and TRBJ2-3; TRBD1 matches at 8 bases. The V gene's germline CDR1 is SGHTA and CDR2 FQGNSA. The CDR3 covers 14 residues. V lost 4 bases, J lost 4 bases, and 4 bases stayed unmatched. The CDR3 DNA is TGTGCCAGCAGCTCGGACAGGGTAGCAGATACGCAGTATTTT. Its translation is CASSSDRVADTQYF.

The J gene is TRBJ1-1, the V gene TRBV12-5; the D is unclear. Per the germline V gene, CDR1 is LGHNT and CDR2 is FRNRAP. The CDR3 spans 12 residues. V was trimmed by 3 bases and J by 6 bases, leaving 8 bases between them. The CDR3 reads CASGLGPAEAFF. Written as DNA, the CDR3 is TGTGCTAGTGGTTTAGGGCCTGCTGAAGCTTTCTTT.

This clone has a single count. V gene TRBV9 combines with J gene TRBJ2-7, with 12 bases that match TRBD1. The CDR3 has 15 residues. Trimming at V came to 2 bases and at J to 1 base, leaving 1 base not matched to a gene. In germline, CDR1 is SGDLS, CDR2 YYNGEE. The CDR3 sequence: CASSVGQGASYEQYF. In DNA, the CDR3 is TGTGCCAGCAGCGTGGGACAGGGGGCTTCCTACGAGCAGTACTTC.

V usage is TRBV30 and J usage is TRBJ2-5; D is undetermined. Matching the DNA end better, TRBJ2-7 makes the J call doubtful. Germline V gene sequence: CDR1 GTSNPN, CDR2 SVGIG (reference sequence). This CDR3 contains 12 residues. The CDR3 DNA is TGTGCCTATAACCTCGGCGCCTACGAGCAGTACTTC. Protein sequence: CAYNLGAYEQYF.

The V call is TRBV15, the J call TRBJ2-4; 9 positions match TRBD2. CDR3 size: 15 residues. J gave up 3 bases and V 5 bases, and 5 bases lay outside the gene matches. Germline CDR1 and CDR2: LNHNV and YYDKDF (reference sequence). CDR3 bases: TGTGCCACCAGCGGGCGGGGGGGCGTCAAAAACATTCAGTACTTC. The encoded protein is CATSGRGGVKNIQYF.

The V gene is TRBV29-1, the J gene TRBJ2-7, with D hard to call. V dropped 3 bases and J dropped 6 bases, with 6 bases sitting between them. The germline V gene encodes CDR1 SQVTM and CDR2 ANQGSEA. This CDR3 contains 10 residues. CDR3 DNA sequence: TGCAGCGTTGATTTGGGCGAGCAGTACTTC. This gives the protein CSVDLGEQYF.

The chain joins TRBV29-1 to TRBJ2-7; perhaps TRBD1 as D (5 bases). Trimming stripped 2 bases from V and 4 bases from J, with 12 bases between. Germline-derived CDR1 and CDR2 are SQVTM and ANQGSEA. The CDR3 spans 13 residues. This CDR3 is CSVEKQEGYEQYF. Here the CDR3 DNA reads TGCAGCGTTGAAAAACAGGAAGGGTACGAGCAGTACTTC.

This clone was found a few times. J is TRBJ2-7 and V is TRBV29-1; D is unclear. Trimming removed 1 base from V and 0 bases from J, with 13 bases in between. The V gene's germline CDR1 is SQVTM and CDR2 ANQGSEA. The CDR3 has 15 amino acids. The CDR3 region is CSVEVWYTDSYEQYF. In DNA, the CDR3 is TGCAGCGTTGAAGTGTGGTATACTGACTCCTACGAGCAGTACTTC.

The V and J genes are TRBV9 and TRBJ1-6; D gene uncertain. Germline CDR1 SGDLS, CDR2 YYNGEE. The length of the CDR3 is 14 residues. The ends were cut back, 4 bases at V and 5 bases at J, with 10 bases in the middle. The CDR3 sequence is CASSLGGDNSPLHF. CDR3 bases: TGTGCCAGCAGCCTTGGCGGGGATAATTCACCCCTCCACTTT.

CDR3 region: CASSSRRAGDEQFF. The CDR3, as DNA: TGCGCCAGCAGCTCAAGGAGGGCTGGGGATGAGCAGTTCTTC. The rearrangement joins TRBV5-1 to TRBJ2-1, with D perhaps TRBD2 (6 bases). Germline values: CDR1 SGHRS, CDR2 YFSETQ. The CDR3 length is 14 residues. V lost 3 bases to trimming and J lost 8 bases, with 15 bases between them.

The genes are TRBV7-9 and TRBJ2-7; 10 positions agree with TRBD1. Germline CDR1 is SEHNR and CDR2 is FQNEAQ (reference sequence). Trimming at V came to 2 bases and at J to 4 bases, leaving 2 bases not matched to a gene. This CDR3 has 14 residues. In DNA, the CDR3 is TGTGCCAGCAGCTTACGACAGGGGGCTTACGAGCAGTACTTC. It translates to CASSLRQGAYEQYF.